This entry concerns a single T cell receptor beta chain. A read error may produce the germline difference seen at one junction end. The data were taken from a study of blood T cell repertoires in COVID-19. On the study more broadly: T cells, B-cell-depleted T cells, or PBMCs supplied cDNA or gDNA.

Generated by immunoSEQ multiplex PCR, the TCRdb table keeps only in-frame clones and is missing some. This sample carries 250,000 to 350,000 clones, roughly nine tenths of them seen once, and the ten largest clones take around 2.6%. Participants spanned ages about 18 to 90 years and resided in fewer than 30 US areas. Categorization into cohorts depended on clinical history that participants reported. Symptom resolution, clearance, or two negative PCRs marked donors in Cohort 3 as recovered. This CDR3 spans 14 amino acids. From germline, CDR1 is MDHEN and CDR2 SYDVKM. This TCR derives from a man in his fifties or sixties who had recovered from COVID-19. The material sequenced was PBMCs or T cells enriched from blood (not recorded which). The chain combines TRBV28 with TRBJ2-7; TRBD2 agrees at 12 bases. The CDR3 is CASSPGTSGFSGSF. CDR3 coding DNA: TGTGCCAGCAGCCCTGGGACTAGCGGGTTTTCAGGGAGCTTC.